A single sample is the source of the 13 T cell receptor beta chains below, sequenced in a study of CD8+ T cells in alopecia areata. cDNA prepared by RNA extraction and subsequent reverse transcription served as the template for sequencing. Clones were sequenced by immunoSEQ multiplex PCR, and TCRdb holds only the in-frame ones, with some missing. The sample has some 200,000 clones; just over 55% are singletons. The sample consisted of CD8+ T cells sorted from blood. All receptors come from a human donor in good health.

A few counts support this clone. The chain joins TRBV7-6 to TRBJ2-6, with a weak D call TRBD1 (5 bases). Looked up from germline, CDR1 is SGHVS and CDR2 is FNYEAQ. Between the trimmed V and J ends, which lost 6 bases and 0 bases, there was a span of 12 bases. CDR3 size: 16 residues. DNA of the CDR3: TGTGCCAGCAGTCAGGGTTGGGGCTCTGGGGCCAACGTCCTGACTTTC. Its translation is CASSQGWGSGANVLTF.

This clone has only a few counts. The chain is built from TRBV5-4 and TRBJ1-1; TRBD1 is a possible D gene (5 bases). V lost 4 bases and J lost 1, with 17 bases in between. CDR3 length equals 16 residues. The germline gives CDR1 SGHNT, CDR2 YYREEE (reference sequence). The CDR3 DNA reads TGTGCCAGCAGCCACTCCCAAGGGGCCTCGAACACTGAAGCTTTCTTT. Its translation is CASSHSQGASNTEAFF. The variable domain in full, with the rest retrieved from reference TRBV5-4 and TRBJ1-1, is ETGVTQSPTHLIKTRGQQVTLRCSSQSGHNTVSWYQQALGQGPQFIFQYYREEENGRGNFPPRFSGLQFPNYSSELNVNALELDDSALYLCASSHSQGASNTEAFFGQGTRLTVV.

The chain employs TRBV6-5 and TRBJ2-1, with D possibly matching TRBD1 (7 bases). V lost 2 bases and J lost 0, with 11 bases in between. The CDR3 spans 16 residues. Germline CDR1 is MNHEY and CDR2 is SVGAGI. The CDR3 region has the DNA TGTGCCAGCAGTTACGCGCGGGACAGCTCCTACAATGAGCAGTTCTTC. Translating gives CASSYARDSSYNEQFF.

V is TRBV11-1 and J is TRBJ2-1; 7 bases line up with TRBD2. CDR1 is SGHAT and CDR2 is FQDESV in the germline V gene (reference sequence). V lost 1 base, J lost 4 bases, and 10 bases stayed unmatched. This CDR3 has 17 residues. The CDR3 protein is CASSLGGVPSGYNEQFF. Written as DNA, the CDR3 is TGTGCCAGCAGCTTAGGGGGGGTCCCTAGCGGTTACAATGAGCAGTTCTTC.

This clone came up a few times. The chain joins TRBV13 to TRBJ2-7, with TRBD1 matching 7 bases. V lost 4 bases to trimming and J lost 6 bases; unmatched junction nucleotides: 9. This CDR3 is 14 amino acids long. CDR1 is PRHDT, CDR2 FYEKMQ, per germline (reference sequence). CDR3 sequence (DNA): TGTGCCAGCAGCTCACAGGGGAGCCGAGGCGAGCAGTACTTC. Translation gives CASSSQGSRGEQYF.

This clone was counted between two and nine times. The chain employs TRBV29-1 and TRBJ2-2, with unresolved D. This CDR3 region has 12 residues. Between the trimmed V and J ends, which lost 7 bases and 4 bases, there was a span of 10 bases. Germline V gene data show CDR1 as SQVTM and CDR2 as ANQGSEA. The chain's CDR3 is CSADGRTGELFF. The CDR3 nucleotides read TGCAGCGCCGACGGACGCACCGGGGAGCTGTTTTTT.

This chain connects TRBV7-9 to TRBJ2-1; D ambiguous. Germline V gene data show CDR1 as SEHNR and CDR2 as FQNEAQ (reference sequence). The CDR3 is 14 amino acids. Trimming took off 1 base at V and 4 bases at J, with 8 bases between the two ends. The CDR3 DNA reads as TGTGCCAGCAGCTTAGGGACGGAATACAATGAGCAGTTCTTC. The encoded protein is CASSLGTEYNEQFF.

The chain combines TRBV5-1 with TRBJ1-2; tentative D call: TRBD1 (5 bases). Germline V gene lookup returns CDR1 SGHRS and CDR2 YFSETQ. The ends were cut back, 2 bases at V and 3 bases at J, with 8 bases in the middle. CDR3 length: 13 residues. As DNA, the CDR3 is TGCGCCAGCAGCTTAGGGGTCGACTATGGCTACACCTTC. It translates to CASSLGVDYGYTF.

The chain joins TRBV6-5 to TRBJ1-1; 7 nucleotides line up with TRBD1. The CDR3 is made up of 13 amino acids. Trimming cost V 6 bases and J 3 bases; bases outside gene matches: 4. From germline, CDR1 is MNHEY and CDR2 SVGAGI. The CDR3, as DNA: TGTGCCAGCAGGCGCAGGGGGGACACTGAAGCTTTCTTT. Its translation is CASRRRGDTEAFF.

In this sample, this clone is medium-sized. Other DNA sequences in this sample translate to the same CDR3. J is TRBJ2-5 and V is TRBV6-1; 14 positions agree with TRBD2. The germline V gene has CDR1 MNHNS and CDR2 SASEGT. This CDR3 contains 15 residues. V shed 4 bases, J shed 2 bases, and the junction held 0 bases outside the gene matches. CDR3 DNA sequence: TGTGCCAGCAGTGGACTAGCGGGGGGGCAAGAGACCCAGTACTTC. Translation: CASSGLAGGQETQYF.

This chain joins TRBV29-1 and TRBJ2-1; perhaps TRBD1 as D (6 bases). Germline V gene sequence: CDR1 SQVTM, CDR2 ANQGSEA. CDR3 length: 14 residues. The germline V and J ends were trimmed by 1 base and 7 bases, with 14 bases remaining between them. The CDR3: CSVEGPRGLNEQFF. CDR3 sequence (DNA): TGCAGCGTTGAAGGGCCCAGGGGTTTGAATGAGCAGTTCTTC.

In DNA form, the CDR3 reads TGTGCCAGCAGCCTCCGGAGGGGGGTTACTAATGAAAAACTGTTTTTT. It is translated as CASSLRRGVTNEKLFF. The chain has TRBV27 and TRBJ1-4; D is perhaps TRBD1 (6 bases). Germline V gene data show CDR1 as MNHEY and CDR2 as SMNVEV (reference sequence). The CDR3 covers 16 residues. The V and J ends lost 6 bases and 2 bases respectively, with 16 bases between them. Drawing the rest from reference TRBV27 and TRBJ1-4, the complete variable domain is EAQVTQNPRYLITVTGKKLTVTCSQNMNHEYMSWYRQDPGLGLRQIYYSMNVEVTDKGDVPEGYKVSRKEKRNFPLILESPSPNQTSLYFCASSLRRGVTNEKLFFGSGTQLSVL.

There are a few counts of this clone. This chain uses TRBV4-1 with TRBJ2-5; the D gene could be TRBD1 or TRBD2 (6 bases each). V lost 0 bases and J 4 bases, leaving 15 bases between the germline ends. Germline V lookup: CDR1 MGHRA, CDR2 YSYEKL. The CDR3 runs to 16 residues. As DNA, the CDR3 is TGCGCCAGCAGCCAAGATCAAAGGGGGGCCGGAGAGACCCAGTACTTC. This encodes CASSQDQRGAGETQYF.